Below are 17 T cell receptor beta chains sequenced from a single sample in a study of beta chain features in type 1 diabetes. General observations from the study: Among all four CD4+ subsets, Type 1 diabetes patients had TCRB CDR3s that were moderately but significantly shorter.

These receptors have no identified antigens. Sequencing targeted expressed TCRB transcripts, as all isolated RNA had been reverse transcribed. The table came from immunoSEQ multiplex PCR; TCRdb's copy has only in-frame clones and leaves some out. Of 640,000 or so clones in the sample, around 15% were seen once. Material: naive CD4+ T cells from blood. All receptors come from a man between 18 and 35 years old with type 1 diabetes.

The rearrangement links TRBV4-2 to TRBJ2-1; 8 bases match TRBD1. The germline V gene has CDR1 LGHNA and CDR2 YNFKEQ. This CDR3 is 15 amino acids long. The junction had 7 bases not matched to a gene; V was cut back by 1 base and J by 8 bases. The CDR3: CASSQVGNRGDEQFF. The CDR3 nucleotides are TGTGCCAGCAGCCAAGTCGGGAACAGGGGGGATGAGCAGTTCTTC.

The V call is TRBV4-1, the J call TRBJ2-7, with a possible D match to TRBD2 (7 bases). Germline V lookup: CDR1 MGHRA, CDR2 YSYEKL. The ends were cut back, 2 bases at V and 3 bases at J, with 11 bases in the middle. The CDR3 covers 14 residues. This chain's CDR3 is CASSQPGGLYEQYF. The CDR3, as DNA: TGCGCCAGCAGCCAACCCGGGGGGCTCTACGAGCAGTACTTC.

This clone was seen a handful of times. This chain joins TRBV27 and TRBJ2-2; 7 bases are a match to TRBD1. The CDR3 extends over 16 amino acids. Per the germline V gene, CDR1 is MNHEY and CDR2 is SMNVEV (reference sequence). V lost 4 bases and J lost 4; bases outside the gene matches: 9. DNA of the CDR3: TGTGCCAGCAGTTCGACCGGACAGGTTACCACCGGGGAGCTGTTTTTT. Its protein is CASSSTGQVTTGELFF.

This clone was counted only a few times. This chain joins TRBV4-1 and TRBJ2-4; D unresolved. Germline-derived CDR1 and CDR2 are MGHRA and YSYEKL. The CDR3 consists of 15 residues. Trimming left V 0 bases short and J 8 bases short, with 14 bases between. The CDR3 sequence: CASSQDRLTRDIQYF. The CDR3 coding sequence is TGCGCCAGCAGCCAAGATAGGTTGACAAGGGACATTCAGTACTTC.

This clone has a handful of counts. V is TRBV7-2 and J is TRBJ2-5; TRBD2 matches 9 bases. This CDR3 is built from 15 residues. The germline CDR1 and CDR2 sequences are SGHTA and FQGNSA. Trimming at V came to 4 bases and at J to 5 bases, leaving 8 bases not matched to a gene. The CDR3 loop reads CASSSRAGGQETQYF. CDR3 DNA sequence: TGTGCCAGCAGCTCACGAGCGGGGGGCCAGGAGACCCAGTACTTC.

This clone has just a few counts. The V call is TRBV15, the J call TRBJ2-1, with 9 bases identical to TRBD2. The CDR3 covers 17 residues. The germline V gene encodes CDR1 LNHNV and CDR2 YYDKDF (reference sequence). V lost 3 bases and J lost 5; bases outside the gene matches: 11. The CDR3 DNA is TGTGCCACCAGCAGGGGGGCGGGAGGGCCATTGCACAATGAGCAGTTCTTC. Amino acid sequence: CATSRGAGGPLHNEQFF.

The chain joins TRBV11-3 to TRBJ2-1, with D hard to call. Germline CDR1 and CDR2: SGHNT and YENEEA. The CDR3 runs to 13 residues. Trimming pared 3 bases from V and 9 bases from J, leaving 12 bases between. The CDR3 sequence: CASSFSRWGEQFF. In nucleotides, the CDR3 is TGTGCCAGCAGCTTCTCCCGATGGGGTGAGCAGTTCTTC.

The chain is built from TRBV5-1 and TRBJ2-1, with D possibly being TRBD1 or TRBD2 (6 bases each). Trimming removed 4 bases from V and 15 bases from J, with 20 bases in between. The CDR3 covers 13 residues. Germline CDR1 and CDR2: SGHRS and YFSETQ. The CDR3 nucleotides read TGCGCCAGCAGCCCGGAGGGACACCGGATGTCGTTCTTC. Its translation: CASSPEGHRMSFF.

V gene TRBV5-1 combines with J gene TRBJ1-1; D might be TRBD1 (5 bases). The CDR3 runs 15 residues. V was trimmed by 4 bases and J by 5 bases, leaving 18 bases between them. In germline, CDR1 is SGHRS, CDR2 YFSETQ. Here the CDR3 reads CASSAYTGVSTEAFF. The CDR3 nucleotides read TGCGCCAGCAGCGCATACACGGGGGTTTCGACTGAAGCTTTCTTT.

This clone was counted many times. The CDR3 loop is CASSRQTDRNSPLHF. CDR3 DNA sequence: TGCGCCAGCAGCCGCCAGACAGACCGGAATTCACCCCTCCACTTT. The chain has TRBV4-3 and TRBJ1-6; TRBD1 might be the D (5 bases). Germline V gives CDR1 LGHNA, CDR2 YSLEER. Trimming left V 4 bases short and J 7 bases short, with 14 bases between. This CDR3 comprises 15 residues.

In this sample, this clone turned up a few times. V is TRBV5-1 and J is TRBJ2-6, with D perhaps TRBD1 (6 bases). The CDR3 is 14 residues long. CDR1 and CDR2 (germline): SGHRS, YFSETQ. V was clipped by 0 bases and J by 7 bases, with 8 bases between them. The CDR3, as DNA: TGCGCCAGCAGCTTGGAGGGGACAGCCAACGTCCTGACTTTC. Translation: CASSLEGTANVLTF.

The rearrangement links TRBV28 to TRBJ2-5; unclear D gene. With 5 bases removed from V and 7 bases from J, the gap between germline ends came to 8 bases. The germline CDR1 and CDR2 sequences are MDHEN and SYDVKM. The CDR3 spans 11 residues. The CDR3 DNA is TGTGCCAGCAGTGTCAAGAGGACCCAGTACTTC. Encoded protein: CASSVKRTQYF.

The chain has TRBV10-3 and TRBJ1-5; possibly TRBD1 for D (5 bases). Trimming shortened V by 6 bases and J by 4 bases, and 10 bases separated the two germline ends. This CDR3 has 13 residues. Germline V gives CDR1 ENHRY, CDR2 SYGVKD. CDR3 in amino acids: CAIRPTENQPQHF. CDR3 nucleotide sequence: TGTGCCATCAGACCGACAGAGAATCAGCCCCAGCATTTT.

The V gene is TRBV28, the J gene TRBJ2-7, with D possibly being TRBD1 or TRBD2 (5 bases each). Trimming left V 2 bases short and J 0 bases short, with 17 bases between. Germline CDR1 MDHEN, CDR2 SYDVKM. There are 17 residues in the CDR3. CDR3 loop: CASSLVGGRATSYEQYF. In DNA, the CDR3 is TGTGCCAGCAGTTTAGTTGGGGGTAGGGCCACCTCCTACGAGCAGTACTTC.

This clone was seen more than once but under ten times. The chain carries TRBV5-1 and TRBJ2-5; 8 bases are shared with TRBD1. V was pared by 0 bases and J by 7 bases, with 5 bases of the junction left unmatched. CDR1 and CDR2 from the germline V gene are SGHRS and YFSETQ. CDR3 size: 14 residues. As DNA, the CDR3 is TGCGCCAGCAGCTTGGTAGACAGGGGATTGACCCAGTACTTC. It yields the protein CASSLVDRGLTQYF. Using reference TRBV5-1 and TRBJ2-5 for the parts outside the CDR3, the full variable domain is KAGVTQTPRYLIKTRGQQVTLSCSPISGHRSVSWYQQTPGQGLQFLFEYFSETQRNKGNFPGRFSGRQFSNSRSEMNVSTLELGDSALYLCASSLVDRGLTQYFGPGTRLLVL.

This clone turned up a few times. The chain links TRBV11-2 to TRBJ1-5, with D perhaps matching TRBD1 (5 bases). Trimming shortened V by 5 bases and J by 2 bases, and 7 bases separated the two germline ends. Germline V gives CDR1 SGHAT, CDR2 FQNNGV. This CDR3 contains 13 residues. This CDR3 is CASSQGGNQPQHF. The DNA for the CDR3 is TGTGCCAGCAGCCAGGGAGGCAATCAGCCCCAGCATTTT.

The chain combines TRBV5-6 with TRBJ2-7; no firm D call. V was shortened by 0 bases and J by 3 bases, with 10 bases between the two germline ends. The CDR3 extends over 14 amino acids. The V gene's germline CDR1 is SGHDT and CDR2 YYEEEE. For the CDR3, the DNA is TGTGCCAGCAGCTTGGGGGGTTTTGTCTACGAGCAGTACTTC. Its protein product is CASSLGGFVYEQYF.